This record looks at one T cell receptor (beta chain) sequence and its context. Treatment of the sample: randomized to nivolumab then ipilimumab (arm A) or the reverse (arm B). No patient had prior DNA-damaging chemotherapy. These data originate in a study of sequential checkpoint blockade in melanoma. Study-level background: Maintenance nivolumab came after either treatment sequence.

CDR3 length equals 14 residues. Germline assignment: CDR1 SGHRS and CDR2 YFSETQ. V was pared by 0 bases and J by 4 bases, with 11 bases between. Only in-frame clones appear in the TCRdb table, and some are missing; sequencing was by immunoSEQ multiplex PCR. The sample consists of roughly 8,400 clones, about 88% of them appearing once. This chain joins TRBV5-1 and TRBJ2-7; D uncertain. This TCR derives from a human donor with melanoma. The sample was CD8+ T cells sorted from blood (inferred from file names), taken from a patient given nivolumab and ipilimumab in sequence. CDR3 protein: CASSLAGSTYEQYF. Written as DNA, the CDR3 is TGCGCCAGCAGCTTGGCAGGCTCGACATACGAGCAGTACTTC.